The 8 T cell receptor beta chains below all came from one sample that was sequenced in a study of T cell responses to AZD1222 COVID-19 vaccine. The method was immunoSEQ multiplex PCR; TCRdb's version includes in-frame clones alone and lacks a portion of them. The table has 120,000 or so clones, 92% seen once. The sample here was peripheral blood, taken on day 0 of AZD1222 vaccination. These receptors were obtained from an adult in good health.

The rearrangement uses TRBV2 and TRBJ2-1; 10 nucleotides match TRBD2. V shed 7 bases, J shed 3 bases, and the junction held 9 bases outside the gene matches. From germline, CDR1 is SNHLY and CDR2 FYNNEI. The CDR3 totals 16 residues. In DNA form, the CDR3 reads TGTGCCAGCAATCCAATAGCGGGAGGCAACTACAATGAGCAGTTCTTC. Encoded protein: CASNPIAGGNYNEQFF.

The rearrangement links TRBV5-1 to TRBJ2-3; weak D call: TRBD1 (6 bases). Germline assignment: CDR1 SGHRS and CDR2 YFSETQ. There are 16 residues in the CDR3. The ends were cut back, 4 bases at V and 2 bases at J, with 17 bases in the middle. CDR3 sequence: CASSLGWGQATDTQYF. Written as DNA, the CDR3 is TGCGCCAGCAGCCTTGGGTGGGGACAAGCCACAGATACGCAGTATTTT.

This chain joins TRBV11-3 and TRBJ1-1, with TRBD1 matching over 9 bases. Per germline, CDR1 SGHNT and CDR2 YENEEA. The V and J ends lost 5 bases and 0 bases, in that order; junction bases with no gene match: 7. The CDR3 sequence is 16 residues long. CDR3 DNA sequence: TGTGCCAGCAGCCCCGGGACAGGGTTCATGAACACTGAAGCTTTCTTT. Protein: CASSPGTGFMNTEAFF.

The V call is TRBV27, the J call TRBJ2-7, with D hard to call. Trimming left V 2 bases short and J 1 base short, with 9 bases between. Germline V gene data show CDR1 as MNHEY and CDR2 as SMNVEV (reference sequence). This CDR3 region has 14 residues. Here the CDR3 reads CASSLRGRSYEQYF. The DNA for the CDR3 is TGTGCCAGCAGTTTACGAGGCAGGTCCTACGAGCAGTACTTC.

The rearrangement links TRBV20-1 to TRBJ2-1; the D is unclear. The CDR3 totals 11 residues. CDR1 is DFQATT, CDR2 SNEGSKA, per germline (reference sequence). Trimming removed 6 bases at V and 7 bases at J, with 10 bases between. DNA of the CDR3: TGCAGTGCCTCCACTGGGAATGAGCAGTTCTTC. Translation gives CSASTGNEQFF.

The rearrangement links TRBV5-4 to TRBJ2-1; 10 nucleotides align to TRBD1. This CDR3 has 15 amino acids. Trimming removed 4 bases from V and 4 bases from J; junction bases left unmatched: 5. Germline CDR1 SGHNT, CDR2 YYREEE (reference sequence). As DNA, the CDR3 is TGTGCCAGCAGCGGCCGACAGGGGGCTTACAATGAGCAGTTCTTC. It yields the protein CASSGRQGAYNEQFF. The variable domain in full, completed from reference TRBV5-4 and TRBJ2-1, reads ETGVTQSPTHLIKTRGQQVTLRCSSQSGHNTVSWYQQALGQGPQFIFQYYREEENGRGNFPPRFSGLQFPNYSSELNVNALELDDSALYLCASSGRQGAYNEQFFGPGTRLTVL.

The chain's CDR3 is CASSPRTGGSYEQYF. The CDR3 nucleotides read TGTGCCAGCAGCCCCCGGACAGGGGGCTCCTACGAGCAGTACTTC. The chain joins TRBV14 to TRBJ2-7, with 10 nucleotides matching TRBD1. The J segment lost 0 bases and the V segment lost 4 bases, leaving 3 bases of the junction unmatched. There are 15 residues in the CDR3. Per germline, CDR1 SGHDN and CDR2 FVKESK.

In nucleotides, the CDR3 is TGCGCCAGCAGCCGATTGACAGGGGGGGTGAACACTGAAGCTTTCTTT. Residues: CASSRLTGGVNTEAFF. The gene calls are TRBV4-1 and TRBJ1-1; the match to TRBD1 covers 9 bases. This CDR3 region has 16 residues. J was trimmed by 0 bases and V by 4 bases; bases with no gene match: 6. Germline CDR1 and CDR2: MGHRA and YSYEKL.